This T cell receptor (beta chain) was sequenced during a study of blood T cells in healthy people across ages. General study points: Relative to aged donors, long-lived donors carried more naive CD4+ cells and displayed higher diversity. Per million T cells, the diversity of TCR beta decreased roughly linearly as age advanced. CMV infection status of these donors was not known.

Through a sample-barcoded 5' primer and a J-beta primer mix, a second PCR was run for roughly 6 to 12 cycles. TCRdb used MiXCR to reprocess the 5' RACE reads, holding one entry per CDR3 protein. The top ten hold about 3.6% of the sample, which has over 600,000 distinct CDR3 sequences, under 25% seen once. For this clonotype: Its matching antigen is unknown. A read error may explain this, as a much larger clone is one base away.

This CDR3 has 14 residues. CDR1 MDHEN and CDR2 SYDVKM come from the germline V gene. Each donor supplied 7.5 to 10 milliliters of peripheral blood. This TCR came from a man between 65 and 85 years old in good health. V is TRBV28 and J is TRBJ2-5; 7 positions match TRBD1. The source material was blood. The CDR3 sequence is CAGRTSGTEETQYF. The CDR3 bases are TGTGCCGGCAGGACTTCCGGGACAGAAGAGACCCAGTACTTC.